The 13 T cell receptor beta chains reported below all come from one sample, sequenced in a study of CD8+CD57+ T cells in acquired aplastic anemia. According to the study, genomic DNA was the template for TCR beta VDJ and CDR3 profiling. TCRdb re-derived calls from the reads in MiXCR, one entry per CDR3 protein. The profile shows more than 100,000 distinct CDR3 sequences, approximately 41% of them singletons. Input material: sorted CD4+, CD8+, or CD8+CD57+ T cells (not recorded which) from PBMCs. The receptors shown here come from a human donor in good health, serving as a control.

This rearrangement joins TRBV6-1 to TRBJ2-3, with TRBD2 as a possible D gene (6 bases). Trimming shortened V by 6 bases and J by 0 bases, and 7 bases separated the two germline ends. The CDR3 is made up of 13 amino acids. Germline V gives CDR1 MNHNS, CDR2 SASEGT. CDR3 residues: CASRRDSTDTQYF. In DNA, the CDR3 is TGTGCCAGCAGGCGGGACAGCACAGATACGCAGTATTTT.

This chain uses TRBV24-1 with TRBJ1-1, with D hard to call. CDR1 and CDR2 from the germline V gene are KGHDR and SFDVKD. Deletions cut 5 bases from V and 4 bases from J, with 10 bases between. The CDR3 is made up of 13 amino acids. CDR3 in DNA: TGTGCCACCAGTGCCCAGAGGAGCACTGAAGCTTTCTTT. Translated: CATSAQRSTEAFF.

The chain joins TRBV2 to TRBJ2-3; maybe TRBD2 (6 bases). Germline assignment: CDR1 SNHLY and CDR2 FYNNEI. The CDR3 is 15 residues long. V was clipped by 6 bases and J by 2 bases, with 15 bases between them. CDR3 loop: CASSDIAEHTDTQYF. CDR3 DNA: TGTGCCAGCAGCGACATAGCGGAACACACAGATACGCAGTATTTT.

This clonotype has just a few counts. The rearrangement joins TRBV24-1 to TRBJ1-5; 12 positions match TRBD1. The CDR3 loop spans 16 amino acids. The V and J ends lost 9 bases and 6 bases, in that order; junction bases with no gene match: 11. Germline CDR1 reads KGHDR; CDR2 reads SFDVKD. The CDR3 region has the DNA TGTGCCACCTTATTGAGCGGGACAGGGGGCCCTCAGCCCCAGCATTTT. Translation: CATLLSGTGGPQPQHF.

The chain links TRBV18 to TRBJ1-1; 9 bases are a match to TRBD1. This CDR3 is built from 16 residues. The trim removed 3 bases at V and 4 bases at J, leaving 9 bases unmatched. The V gene's germline CDR1 is KGHSH and CDR2 LQKENI. CDR3 nucleotides: TGTGCCAGCTCACCGGGACAGGGCGTAGGACGCACTGAAGCTTTCTTT. Its translation is CASSPGQGVGRTEAFF. The full variable domain, its missing parts supplied by reference TRBV18 and TRBJ1-1, is NAGVMQNPRHLVRRRGQEARLRCSPMKGHSHVYWYRQLPEEGLKFMVYLQKENIIDESGMPKERFSAEFPKEGPSILRIQQVVRGDSAAYFCASSPGQGVGRTEAFFGQGTRLTVV.

In its sample, this clonotype was seen many times. The chain is built from TRBV19 and TRBJ1-5, with 10 bases identical to TRBD1. From germline, CDR1 is LNHDA and CDR2 SQIVND (reference sequence). The ends lost 9 bases at V and 6 bases at J; junction bases unmatched: 5. CDR3 length equals 13 residues. DNA of the CDR3: TGTGCCAGCGCCCGGGACAGGGGTCAGCCCCAGCATTTT. This codes for CASARDRGQPQHF. Supplemented by reference TRBV19 and TRBJ1-5, the full variable domain reads DGGITQSPKYLFRKEGQNVTLSCEQNLNHDAMYWYRQDPGQGLRLIYYSQIVNDFQKGDIAEGYSVSREKKESFPLTVTSAQKNPTAFYLCASARDRGQPQHFGDGTRLSIL.

Ten or more counts support this clonotype. V usage is TRBV2 and J usage is TRBJ2-7; TRBD2 matches at 7 bases. Germline V CDR1 and CDR2: SNHLY, FYNNEI. Unmatched junction bases numbered 10, after V lost 7 bases and J lost 4 bases. This CDR3 has 14 residues. CDR3: CASIRLASGYEQYF. The CDR3 DNA reads as TGTGCCAGCATCAGACTAGCCTCAGGGTACGAGCAGTACTTC.

The chain employs TRBV5-5 and TRBJ1-3; perhaps TRBD1 as D (6 bases). V was cut by 0 bases and J by 2 bases, with 12 bases left in between. Germline CDR1 is SGHKS and CDR2 is YYEKEE (reference sequence). This CDR3 is built from 16 residues. This CDR3 reads CASSLAGGHPGNTIYF. CDR3 nucleotides: TGTGCCAGCAGCTTGGCCGGGGGACATCCTGGAAACACCATATATTTT. Variable domain in full (rest from reference TRBV5-5 and TRBJ1-3): DAGVTQSPTHLIKTRGQQVTLRCSPISGHKSVSWYQQVLGQGPQFIFQYYEKEERGRGNFPDRFSARQFPNYSSELNVNALLLGDSALYLCASSLAGGHPGNTIYFGEGSWLTVV.

This chain links TRBV5-4 with TRBJ2-1, with D perhaps matching TRBD1 (5 bases). The CDR3 runs to 14 residues. V was shortened by 1 base and J by 2 bases, with 7 bases between the two germline ends. Germline loops: CDR1 SGHNT, CDR2 YYREEE (reference sequence). This CDR3 reads CASSLPGTYNEQFF. CDR3 nucleotide sequence: TGTGCCAGCAGCTTGCCAGGGACCTACAATGAGCAGTTCTTC.

Many counts were recorded for this clonotype. This chain links TRBV3-1 with TRBJ2-3, with 9 bases identical to TRBD2. Unmatched junction bases numbered 6, after V lost 2 bases and J lost 3 bases. The CDR3 length is 16 residues. Germline V gene sequence: CDR1 LGHDT, CDR2 YNNKEL (reference sequence). CDR3 in amino acids: CASSQRLAGQTDTQYF. CDR3 bases: TGTGCCAGCAGCCAACGGCTAGCGGGACAGACAGATACGCAGTATTTT.

The sample holds a few counts of this clonotype. The rearrangement links TRBV15 to TRBJ2-7, with 7 bases fitting TRBD2. Germline CDR1 reads LNHNV; CDR2 reads YYDKDF (reference sequence). V lost 2 bases and J lost 8; bases outside the gene matches: 6. CDR3 size: 13 residues. DNA for the CDR3: TGTGCCACCAGCAGATTAAGACTAGCCCAGCAGTACTTC. This sequence encodes CATSRLRLAQQYF.

This chain links TRBV19 with TRBJ2-5, with 7 bases matching TRBD2. The CDR3 extends over 14 amino acids. The germline gives CDR1 LNHDA, CDR2 SQIVND (reference sequence). The trim removed 8 bases at V and 3 bases at J, leaving 9 bases unmatched. In nucleotides, the CDR3 is TGTGCCAGTGGCCTAGCGGCGAATGAAGAGACCCAGTACTTC. Encoded protein: CASGLAANEETQYF.

The V and J genes are TRBV15 and TRBJ2-7; D gene uncertain. Germline CDR1 reads LNHNV; CDR2 reads YYDKDF (reference sequence). Trimming left V 0 bases short and J 3 bases short, with 3 bases between. This CDR3 region has 12 residues. CDR3 protein: CATSREGYEQYF. The CDR3 region has the DNA TGTGCCACCAGCAGAGAAGGCTACGAGCAGTACTTC.